The next 25 T cell receptor beta chains were all read from a single sample in a study of blood T cell repertoires in COVID-19. The method was immunoSEQ multiplex PCR; TCRdb's version includes in-frame clones alone and lacks a portion of them. Of 330,000 or so clones in the sample, around 90% are singletons; the top ten hold approximately 18%. Input material: PBMCs or T cells enriched from blood (not recorded which). The receptors shown here come from a woman aged 30 to 39 who had recovered from COVID-19.

CDR3 amino acids: CASSQFFEQTNYGYTF. In DNA, the CDR3 is TGTGCCAGCAGCCAATTCTTCGAGCAAACTAACTATGGCTACACCTTC. The rearrangement uses TRBV3-1 (or the pseudogene TRBV3-2) and TRBJ1-2; D gene unclear. The V gene's germline CDR1 is LGHDT and CDR2 YNNKEL (reference sequence). CDR3 length equals 16 residues. The V gene lost 2 bases and the J gene lost 0 bases, with 13 bases spanning the gap.

The sample holds a few counts of this clone. This chain joins TRBV3-1 (or the pseudogene TRBV3-2) and TRBJ1-5, with no clear D. The CDR3 covers 13 residues. Trimming pared 2 bases from V and 2 bases from J, leaving 4 bases between. Germline-derived CDR1 and CDR2 are LGHDT and YNNKEL (reference sequence). The CDR3, as DNA: TGTGCCAGCAGCCAATCCGGCAATCAGCCCCAGCATTTT. Protein: CASSQSGNQPQHF.

The chain employs TRBV11-2 and TRBJ2-7; 7 nucleotides align to TRBD1. The CDR3 is 16 amino acids. The V gene's germline CDR1 is SGHAT and CDR2 FQNNGV. J gave up 6 bases and V 3 bases, and 14 bases lay outside the gene matches. The CDR3, as DNA: TGTGCCAGCAGCTTTACCGGGACAGTTGCCGCCGGCGAGCAGTACTTC. This gives the protein CASSFTGTVAAGEQYF.

CDR3 in DNA: TGTGCCAGCAGTTTGTCAAATACGCAGTATTTT. Translated, it gives CASSLSNTQYF. The genes are TRBV12-3 or TRBV12-4 and TRBJ2-3; D is ambiguous. This CDR3 has 11 amino acids. Trimming took 3 bases from V and 7 from J, leaving 5 bases between them.

With regard to this clone: The same CDR3 arises from other DNA sequences in this sample as well. The CDR3 is CASSSGTGGNIQYF. Written as DNA, the CDR3 is TGTGCCAGCAGCTCCGGGACAGGGGGGAACATTCAGTACTTC. The genes are TRBV6-5 and TRBJ2-4, with 11 nucleotides matching TRBD1. Germline V gene data show CDR1 as MNHEY and CDR2 as SVGAGI. This CDR3 has 14 amino acids. V trimming: 6 bases; J trimming: 7 bases; junction bases outside the gene matches: 5.

J is TRBJ1-2 and V is TRBV27, with D perhaps TRBD1 (6 bases). Germline V CDR1 and CDR2: MNHEY, SMNVEV (reference sequence). The CDR3 length is 14 residues. Trimming cost V 2 bases and J 3 bases, with 10 bases left between them. The CDR3 sequence is CASSLARGDYGYTF. The DNA of the CDR3 is TGTGCCAGCAGTTTAGCCAGGGGTGACTATGGCTACACCTTC.

The CDR3 protein is CASSRQGSEGYTF. The DNA of the CDR3 is TGTGCCAGCAGCCGACAGGGCTCAGAGGGCTACACCTTC. The rearrangement uses TRBV5-4 and TRBJ1-2, with 7 nucleotides matching TRBD1. CDR3 length: 13 residues. CDR1 SGHNT and CDR2 YYREEE come from the germline V gene (reference sequence). J lost 8 bases, V lost 4 bases, and 8 bases had no gene match.

The rearrangement links TRBV7-2 to TRBJ2-5; 7 bases agree with TRBD1. The V segment lost 0 bases and the J segment 5 bases; nucleotides outside the gene matches: 6. Germline V gene sequence: CDR1 SGHTA, CDR2 FQGNSA. This CDR3 contains 15 residues. Here the CDR3 reads CASSLAVTGQETQYF. The CDR3 coding sequence is TGTGCCAGCAGCTTAGCCGTGACAGGGCAGGAGACCCAGTACTTC.

The chain has TRBV27 and TRBJ2-7, with D tentatively TRBD2 (6 bases). Trimming shortened V by 10 bases and J by 4 bases, and 23 bases separated the two germline ends. CDR3 length: 15 residues. Germline V gene sequence: CDR1 MNHEY, CDR2 SMNVEV (reference sequence). The CDR3 bases are TGTGCCACCCCCCCACGGGCTAGCGCCGATTACGAGCAGTACTTC. Protein product: CATPPRASADYEQYF.

The chain links TRBV29-1 to TRBJ2-7, with D perhaps TRBD1 (6 bases). Deletions cut 3 bases from V and 5 bases from J, with 11 bases between. Germline V gene lookup returns CDR1 SQVTM and CDR2 ANQGSEA. The CDR3 runs to 12 residues. Written as DNA, the CDR3 is TGCAGCGTTGATCCAGGGGCCCACGAGCAGTACTTC. Translating gives CSVDPGAHEQYF.

This chain connects TRBV5-5 to TRBJ2-7, with a tentative D call TRBD2 (6 bases). The CDR3 runs 14 residues. Germline V gene data show CDR1 as SGHKS and CDR2 as YYEKEE (reference sequence). V was clipped by 4 bases and J by 4 bases, with 15 bases between them. The CDR3 region has the DNA TGTGCCAGCAGCCCGACTAGTGAAGGGTACGAGCAGTACTTC. It codes for CASSPTSEGYEQYF.

The J gene is TRBJ1-3, the V gene TRBV4-3; D is uncertain. The V gene lost 1 base and the J gene lost 0 bases, with 10 bases spanning the gap. CDR1 and CDR2 from the germline V gene are LGHNA and YSLEER. The CDR3 has 16 amino acids. The CDR3 is CASSQGTATSGNTIYF. Written as DNA, the CDR3 is TGCGCCAGCAGCCAAGGGACTGCTACCTCTGGAAACACCATATATTTT.

This clone occurred many times. The junction and the germline gene differ at one end; a read error may be behind it. The chain uses TRBV11-1 and TRBJ2-7; no clear D. This CDR3 spans 16 amino acids. CDR1 and CDR2 (germline): SGHAT, FQDESV (reference sequence). CDR3 amino acids: CASSLVGSVSSHEQYF. The CDR3 DNA follows: TGTGCCAGCAGCTTAGTTGGTTCGGTTAGCTCCCACGAGCAGTACTTC.

The chain recombines TRBV19 with TRBJ1-3; tentative D call: TRBD1 (6 bases). The V end lost 8 bases, the J end lost 0 bases, and 14 bases lay between the germline ends. Germline V gene sequence: CDR1 LNHDA, CDR2 SQIVND (reference sequence). The CDR3 is 15 amino acids. DNA of the CDR3: TGTGCCAGTGGCGACAGGCTGAACTCTGGAAACACCATATATTTT. Translation: CASGDRLNSGNTIYF.

The chain recombines TRBV24-1 with TRBJ2-2; 8 bases are a match to TRBD1. The length of the CDR3 is 18 residues. The germline V gene encodes CDR1 KGHDR and CDR2 SFDVKD. Unmatched junction bases numbered 9, after V lost 4 bases and J lost 0 bases. DNA of the CDR3: TGTGCCACCAGTGAGCCTCCGGGACAGGTGTCGAACACCGGGGAGCTGTTTTTT. This sequence encodes CATSEPPGQVSNTGELFF.

The count of this clone is one. This rearrangement joins TRBV11-3 to TRBJ2-5; 7 bases are shared with TRBD1. The germline V gene encodes CDR1 SGHNT and CDR2 YENEEA. The ends lost 1 base at V and 4 bases at J; junction bases unmatched: 9. The CDR3 contains 16 residues. The CDR3 sequence: CASSLVVGAGGETQYF. DNA of the CDR3: TGTGCCAGCAGCTTAGTGGTCGGGGCAGGGGGAGAGACCCAGTACTTC.

The chain is built from TRBV24-1 and TRBJ2-5, with 8 bases fitting TRBD2. CDR3 length: 19 residues. CDR1 and CDR2 (germline): KGHDR, SFDVKD. The ends lost 0 bases at V and 2 bases at J; junction bases unmatched: 13. CDR3: CATSDLSGGTDSPQETQYF. CDR3 nucleotide sequence: TGTGCCACCAGTGATTTGAGCGGGGGAACGGACAGCCCTCAAGAGACCCAGTACTTC.

The DNA for the CDR3 is TGTGCCACCAGCAGAGATATAGATCAGCCCCAGCATTTT. Amino acid sequence: CATSRDIDQPQHF. This rearrangement joins TRBV15 to TRBJ1-5; D gene ambiguous. CDR3 length: 13 residues. V lost 0 bases and J lost 5, with 5 bases in between. CDR1 and CDR2 (germline): LNHNV, YYDKDF (reference sequence).

The V call is TRBV5-5, the J call TRBJ1-1, with 12 bases matching TRBD1. Germline lookup yields CDR1 SGHKS and CDR2 YYEKEE (reference sequence). V lost 2 bases and J lost 11; bases outside the gene matches: 10. This CDR3 region has 15 residues. The CDR3 spells CASSFAPGQGARAFF. CDR3 coding DNA: TGTGCCAGCAGCTTCGCGCCGGGACAGGGGGCTCGGGCTTTCTTT.

The CDR3 DNA is TGTGCCATCAGTGAGTCGCCCGAGGGCACCTATGGCTACACCTTC. Amino acids: CAISESPEGTYGYTF. The chain recombines TRBV10-3 with TRBJ1-2; D unclear. The length of the CDR3 is 15 residues. Germline assignment: CDR1 ENHRY and CDR2 SYGVKD. Trimming stripped 0 bases from V and 4 bases from J, with 12 bases between.

The genes are TRBV6-6 and TRBJ1-2; D is possibly TRBD1 (6 bases). Per germline, CDR1 MNHNY and CDR2 SVGAGI (reference sequence). This CDR3 contains 14 residues. V was clipped by 2 bases and J by 12 bases, with 19 bases between them. CDR3 in amino acids: CASSYGAGGRGNTF. DNA of the CDR3: TGTGCCAGCAGTTACGGAGCGGGGGGCCGGGGGAACACCTTC.

The chain uses TRBV5-1 and TRBJ2-5; 8 nucleotides match TRBD1. The V and J ends lost 3 bases and 5 bases, in that order; junction bases with no gene match: 6. Looked up from germline, CDR1 is SGHRS and CDR2 is YFSETQ. This CDR3 region has 14 residues. The CDR3 sequence is CASSSGQGRETQYF. The CDR3 DNA reads TGCGCCAGCAGCTCCGGACAGGGTCGGGAGACCCAGTACTTC. Variable domain in full (rest from reference TRBV5-1 and TRBJ2-5): KAGVTQTPRYLIKTRGQQVTLSCSPISGHRSVSWYQQTPGQGLQFLFEYFSETQRNKGNFPGRFSGRQFSNSRSEMNVSTLELGDSALYLCASSSGQGRETQYFGPGTRLLVL.

V and J are TRBV3-1 (or the pseudogene TRBV3-2) and TRBJ2-5, with 8 bases fitting TRBD1. This CDR3 is 16 amino acids long. The V gene end was trimmed by 5 bases and the J gene end by 3 bases; junction bases not matched to a gene: 11. Germline assignment: CDR1 LGHDT and CDR2 YNNKEL (reference sequence). The CDR3 loop is CASSKNTGGNKETQYF. The DNA for the CDR3 is TGTGCCAGCAGCAAAAATACAGGGGGGAATAAAGAGACCCAGTACTTC.

This clone was seen a single time. The rearrangement links TRBV6-5 to TRBJ2-3, with 11 positions matching TRBD1. V gave up 6 bases and J gave up 4 bases; unmatched junction bases: 3. Looked up from germline, CDR1 is MNHEY and CDR2 is SVGAGI. The CDR3 is made up of 14 amino acids. CDR3 residues: CASRRTGGSDTQYF. The CDR3 bases are TGTGCCAGCAGGAGGACAGGGGGCTCAGATACGCAGTATTTT.

This chain joins TRBV6-5 and TRBJ1-5; 7 bases are shared with TRBD1. The trim removed 5 bases at V and 13 bases at J, leaving 5 bases unmatched. The CDR3 length is 11 residues. CDR1 and CDR2 from the germline V gene are MNHEY and SVGAGI. The CDR3 DNA follows: TGTGCCAGCAGTAACGGACAGGTACAGCATTTT. It encodes CASSNGQVQHF.